The source of this TCR beta chain is a study of T cells in Graves' hyperthyroidism and ophthalmopathy. As for the study in general: Peripheral blood was secured at the point of initial diagnosis, before any treatment.

CDR3 size: 13 residues. The V gene lost 6 bases and the J gene lost 2 bases, with 10 bases spanning the gap. Points from the study as a whole: The authors' 13 V-J model separated ophthalmopathy from stable hyperthyroidism.

This clonotype was seen only a few times. Its antigen is not known. Authors of the study amplified TCR beta CDR3 regions from RNA transcripts. The TCR CDR3 was amplified in a first-round RT-PCR using the HTBI primer set. Via MiXCR, TCRdb re-called the multiplex PCR reads, giving one row per CDR3 protein. The sample holds more than 350,000 distinct CDR3 sequences, about 16% seen once. Stable disease denoted Graves' hyperthyroidism without ophthalmopathy progression within 18 months. The rearrangement joins TRBV12-3 or TRBV12-4 to TRBJ1-2, with D uncertain. Material for sequencing was blood. The sequence derives from a woman under 40 with Graves' hyperthyroidism. As DNA, the CDR3 is TGTGCCAGCAGCGCATTCTCGAACTATGGCTACACCTTC. The encoded protein is CASSAFSNYGYTF.